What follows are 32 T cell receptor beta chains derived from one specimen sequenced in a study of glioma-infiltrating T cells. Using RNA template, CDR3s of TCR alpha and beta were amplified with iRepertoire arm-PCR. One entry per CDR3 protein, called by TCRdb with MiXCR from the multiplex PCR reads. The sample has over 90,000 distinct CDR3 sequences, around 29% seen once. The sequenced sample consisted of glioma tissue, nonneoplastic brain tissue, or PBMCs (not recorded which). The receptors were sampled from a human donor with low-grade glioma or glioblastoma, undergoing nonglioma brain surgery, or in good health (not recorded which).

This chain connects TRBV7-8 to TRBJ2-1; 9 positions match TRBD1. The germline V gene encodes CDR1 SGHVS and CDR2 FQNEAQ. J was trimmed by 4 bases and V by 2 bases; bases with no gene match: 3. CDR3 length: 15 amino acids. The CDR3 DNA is TGTGCCAGCAGCTTACAGGGACAGGGTTACAATGAGCAGTTCTTC. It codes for CASSLQGQGYNEQFF.

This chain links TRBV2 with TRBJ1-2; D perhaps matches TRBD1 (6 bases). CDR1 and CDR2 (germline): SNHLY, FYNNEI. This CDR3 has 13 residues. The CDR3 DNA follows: TGTGTACCGATGACGGAGGGGGATGGGAGCTACACCTTC. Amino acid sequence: CVPMTEGDGSYTF.

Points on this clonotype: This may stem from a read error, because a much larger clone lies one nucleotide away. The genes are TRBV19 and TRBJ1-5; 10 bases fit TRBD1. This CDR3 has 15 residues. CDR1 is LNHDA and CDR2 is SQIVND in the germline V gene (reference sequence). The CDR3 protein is CASSIWTGGNQHQHF. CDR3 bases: TGTGCCAGTAGTATTTGGACAGGGGGGAATCAGCACCAGCATTTT.

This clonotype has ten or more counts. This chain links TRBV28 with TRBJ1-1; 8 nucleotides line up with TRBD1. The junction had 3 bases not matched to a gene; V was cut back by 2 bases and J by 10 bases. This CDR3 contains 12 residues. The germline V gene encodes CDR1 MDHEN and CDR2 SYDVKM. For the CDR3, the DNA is TGTGCCAGCAGTTTAAACAGGGGGGGAGCTTTCTTT. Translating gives CASSLNRGGAFF.

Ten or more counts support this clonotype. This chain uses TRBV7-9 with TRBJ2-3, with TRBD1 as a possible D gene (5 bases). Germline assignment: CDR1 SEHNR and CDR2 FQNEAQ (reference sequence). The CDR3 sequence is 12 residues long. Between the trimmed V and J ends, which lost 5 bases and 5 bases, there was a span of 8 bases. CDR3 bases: TGTGCCAGCAGCCTCCAGGGAGATACGCAGTATTTT. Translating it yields CASSLQGDTQYF.

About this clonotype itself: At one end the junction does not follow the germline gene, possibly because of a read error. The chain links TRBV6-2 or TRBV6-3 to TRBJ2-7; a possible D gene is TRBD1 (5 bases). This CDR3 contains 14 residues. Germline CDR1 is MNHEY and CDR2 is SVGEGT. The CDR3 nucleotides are TGTGCCGGCAGTTACCAGGGCGGAACCTACGAGCAGTACTTC. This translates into CAGSYQGGTYEQYF.

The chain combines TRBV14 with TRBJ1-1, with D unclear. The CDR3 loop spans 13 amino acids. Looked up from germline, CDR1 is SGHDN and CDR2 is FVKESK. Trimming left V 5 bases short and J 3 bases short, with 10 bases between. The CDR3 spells CASSTLGHTEAFF. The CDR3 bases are TGTGCCAGCAGCACCCTAGGACACACTGAAGCTTTCTTT. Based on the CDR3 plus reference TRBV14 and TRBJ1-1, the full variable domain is EAGVTQFPSHSVIEKGQTVTLRCDPISGHDNLYWYRRVMGKEIKFLLHFVKESKQDESGMPNNRFLAERTGGTYSTLKVQPAELEDSGVYFCASSTLGHTEAFFGQGTRLTVV.

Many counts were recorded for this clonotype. This chain's CDR3 is CASSYSSRGLDTQYF. DNA of the CDR3: TGTGCCAGCAGTTACTCGTCCCGAGGGCTTGATACGCAGTATTTT. The chain combines TRBV6-6 with TRBJ2-3, with a weak D call TRBD2 (5 bases). The CDR3 runs to 15 residues. Germline CDR1 is MNHNY and CDR2 is SVGAGI (reference sequence). The V and J ends lost 0 bases and 6 bases respectively, with 13 bases between them.

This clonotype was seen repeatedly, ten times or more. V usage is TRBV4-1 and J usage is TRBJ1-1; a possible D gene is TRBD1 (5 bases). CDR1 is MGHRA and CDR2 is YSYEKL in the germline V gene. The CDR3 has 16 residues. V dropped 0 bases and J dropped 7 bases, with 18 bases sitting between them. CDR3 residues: CASSQEGRGDGGEAFF. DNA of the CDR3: TGCGCCAGCAGCCAAGAGGGGCGAGGGGATGGTGGTGAAGCTTTCTTT.

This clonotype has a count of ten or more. CDR3 sequence (DNA): TGTGCCAGCAGTCTCATGACAGCAGACGATCAGCCCCAGCATTTT. This gives the protein CASSLMTADDQPQHF. This chain connects TRBV6-1 to TRBJ1-5, with D perhaps matching TRBD1 (5 bases). V was cut by 5 bases and J by 5 bases, with 16 bases left in between. Germline V gene data show CDR1 as MNHNS and CDR2 as SASEGT. The CDR3 has 15 amino acids.

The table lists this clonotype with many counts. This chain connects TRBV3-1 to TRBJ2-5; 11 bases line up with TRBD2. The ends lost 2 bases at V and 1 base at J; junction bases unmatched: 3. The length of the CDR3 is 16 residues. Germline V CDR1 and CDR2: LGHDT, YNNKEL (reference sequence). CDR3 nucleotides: TGTGCCAGCAGCCAAATGACTAGCGGGGTCCAAGAGACCCAGTACTTC. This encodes CASSQMTSGVQETQYF.

The CDR3 DNA follows: TGTGCCAGCAGCTCGACTGCGGTTCACTATGGCTACACCTTC. Translated, it gives CASSSTAVHYGYTF. The J gene is TRBJ1-2, the V gene TRBV7-9; D uncertain. V lost 4 bases, J lost 3 bases, and 12 bases lay in between. The CDR3 totals 14 residues. Germline CDR1 is SEHNR and CDR2 is FQNEAQ (reference sequence).

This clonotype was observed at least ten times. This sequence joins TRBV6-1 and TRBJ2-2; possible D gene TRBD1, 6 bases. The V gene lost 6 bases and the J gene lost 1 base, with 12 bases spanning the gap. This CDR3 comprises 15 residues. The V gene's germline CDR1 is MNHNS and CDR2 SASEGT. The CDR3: CASRQGWKNTGELFF. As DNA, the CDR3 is TGTGCCAGCAGACAGGGTTGGAAGAACACCGGGGAGCTGTTTTTT.

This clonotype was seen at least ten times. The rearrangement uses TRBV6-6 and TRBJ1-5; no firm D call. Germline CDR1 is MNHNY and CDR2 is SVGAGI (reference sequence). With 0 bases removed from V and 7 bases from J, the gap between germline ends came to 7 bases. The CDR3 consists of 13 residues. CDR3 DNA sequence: TGTGCCAGCAGTTACTCGGAGTCCCAGCCCCAGCATTTT. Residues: CASSYSESQPQHF.

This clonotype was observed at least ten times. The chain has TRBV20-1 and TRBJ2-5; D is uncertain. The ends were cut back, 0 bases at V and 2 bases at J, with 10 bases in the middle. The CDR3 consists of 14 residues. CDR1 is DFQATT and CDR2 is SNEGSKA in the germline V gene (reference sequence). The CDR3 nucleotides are TGCAGTGCTAGAGATCTTACCGATCAAGAGACCCAGTACTTC. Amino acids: CSARDLTDQETQYF.

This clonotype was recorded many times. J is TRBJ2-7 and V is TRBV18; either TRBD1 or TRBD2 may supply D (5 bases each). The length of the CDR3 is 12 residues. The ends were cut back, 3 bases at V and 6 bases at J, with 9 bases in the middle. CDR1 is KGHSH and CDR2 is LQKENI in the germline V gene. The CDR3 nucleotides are TGTGCCAGCTCACCGGGGGACCGCGAGCAGTACTTC. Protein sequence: CASSPGDREQYF.

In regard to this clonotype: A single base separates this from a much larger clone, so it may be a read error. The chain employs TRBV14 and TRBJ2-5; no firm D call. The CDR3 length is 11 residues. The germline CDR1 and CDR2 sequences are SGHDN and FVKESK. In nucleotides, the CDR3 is TGTGCCAGCGCAGTACAAGAGACCAAGTACTTC. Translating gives CASAVQETKYF.

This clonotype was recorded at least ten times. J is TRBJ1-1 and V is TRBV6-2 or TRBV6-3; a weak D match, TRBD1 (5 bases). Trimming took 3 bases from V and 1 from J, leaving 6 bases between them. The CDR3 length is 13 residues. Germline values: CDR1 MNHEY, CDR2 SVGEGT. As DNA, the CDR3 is TGTGCCAGCAGTTATGGACAGAACACTGAAGCTTTCTTT. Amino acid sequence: CASSYGQNTEAFF.

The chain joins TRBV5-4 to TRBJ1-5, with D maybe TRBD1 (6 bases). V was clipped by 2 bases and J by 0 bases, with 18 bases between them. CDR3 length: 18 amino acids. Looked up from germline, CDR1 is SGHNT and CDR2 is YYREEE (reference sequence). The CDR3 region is CASSLAGVGAYSNQPQHF. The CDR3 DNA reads TGTGCCAGCAGCTTAGCAGGGGTTGGGGCATATAGCAATCAGCCCCAGCATTTT.

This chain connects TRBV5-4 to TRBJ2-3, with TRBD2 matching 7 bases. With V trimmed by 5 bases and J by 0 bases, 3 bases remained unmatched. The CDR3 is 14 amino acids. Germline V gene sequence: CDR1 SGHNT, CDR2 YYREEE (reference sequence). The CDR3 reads CASRPSGSTDTQYF. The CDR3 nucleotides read TGTGCCAGCAGACCTAGCGGAAGCACAGATACGCAGTATTTT.

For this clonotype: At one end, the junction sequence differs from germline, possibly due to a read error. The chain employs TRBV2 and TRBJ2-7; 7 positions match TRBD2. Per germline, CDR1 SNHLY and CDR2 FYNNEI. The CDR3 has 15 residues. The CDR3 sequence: CASSEVGGVPYEEYF. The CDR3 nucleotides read TGTGCCAGCAGTGAAGTGGGGGGGGTCCCCTACGAGGAGTACTTC.

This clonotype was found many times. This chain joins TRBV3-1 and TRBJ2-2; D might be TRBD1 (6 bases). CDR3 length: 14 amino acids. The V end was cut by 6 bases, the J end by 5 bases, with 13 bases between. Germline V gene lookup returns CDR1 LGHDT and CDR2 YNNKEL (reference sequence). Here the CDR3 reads CASSKQGGTGELFF. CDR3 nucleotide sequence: TGTGCCAGCAGTAAACAGGGTGGAACCGGGGAGCTGTTTTTT. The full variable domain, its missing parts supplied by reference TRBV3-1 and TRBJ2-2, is DTAVSQTPKYLVTQMGNDKSIKCEQNLGHDTMYWYKQDSKKFLKIMFSYNNKELIINETVPNRFSPKSPDKAHLNLHINSLELGDSAVYFCASSKQGGTGELFFGEGSRLTVL.

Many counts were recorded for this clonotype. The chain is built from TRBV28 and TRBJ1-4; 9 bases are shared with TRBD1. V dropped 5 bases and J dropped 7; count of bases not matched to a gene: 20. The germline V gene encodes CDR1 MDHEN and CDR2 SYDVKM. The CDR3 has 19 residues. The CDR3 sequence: CASSTAHTHDRGLGEKLFF. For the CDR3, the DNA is TGTGCCAGCAGTACAGCCCACACCCACGACAGGGGGTTGGGTGAAAAACTGTTTTTT.

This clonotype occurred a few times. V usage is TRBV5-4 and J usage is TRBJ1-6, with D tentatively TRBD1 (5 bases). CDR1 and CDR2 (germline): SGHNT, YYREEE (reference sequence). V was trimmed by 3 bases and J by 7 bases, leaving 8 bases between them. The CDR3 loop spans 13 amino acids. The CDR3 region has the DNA TGTGCCAGCAGCTCCGCAGGGAATTCACCCCTCCACTTT. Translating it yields CASSSAGNSPLHF.

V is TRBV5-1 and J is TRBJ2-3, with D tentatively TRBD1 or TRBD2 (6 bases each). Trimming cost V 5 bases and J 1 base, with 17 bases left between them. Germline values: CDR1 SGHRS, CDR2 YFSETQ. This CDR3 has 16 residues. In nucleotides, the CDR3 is TGCGCCAGCAGGAGGGTCGGTGGGGGGCGCACAGATACGCAGTATTTT. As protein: CASRRVGGGRTDTQYF. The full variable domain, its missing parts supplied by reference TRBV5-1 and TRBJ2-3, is KAGVTQTPRYLIKTRGQQVTLSCSPISGHRSVSWYQQTPGQGLQFLFEYFSETQRNKGNFPGRFSGRQFSNSRSEMNVSTLELGDSALYLCASRRVGGGRTDTQYFGPGTRLTVL.

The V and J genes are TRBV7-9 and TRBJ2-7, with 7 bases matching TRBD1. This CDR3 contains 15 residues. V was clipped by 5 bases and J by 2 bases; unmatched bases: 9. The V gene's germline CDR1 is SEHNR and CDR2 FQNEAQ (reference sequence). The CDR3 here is CASSRTPDRAYEQYF. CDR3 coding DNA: TGTGCCAGCAGCCGGACCCCTGACAGGGCCTACGAGCAGTACTTC.

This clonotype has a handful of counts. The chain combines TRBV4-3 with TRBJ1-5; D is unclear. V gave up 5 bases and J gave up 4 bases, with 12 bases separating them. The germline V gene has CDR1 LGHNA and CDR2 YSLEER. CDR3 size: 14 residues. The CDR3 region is CASSSRRGNQPQHF. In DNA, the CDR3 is TGCGCCAGCAGCTCAAGGAGAGGGAATCAGCCCCAGCATTTT.

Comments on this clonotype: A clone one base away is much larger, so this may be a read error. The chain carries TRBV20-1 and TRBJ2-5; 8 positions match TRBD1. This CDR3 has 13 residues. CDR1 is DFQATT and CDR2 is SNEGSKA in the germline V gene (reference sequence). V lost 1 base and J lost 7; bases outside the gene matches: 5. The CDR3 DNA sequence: TGCAGTGCTAGAGGGACAGGGAAAGGGACCCAGTACTTC. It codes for CSARGTGKGTQYF.

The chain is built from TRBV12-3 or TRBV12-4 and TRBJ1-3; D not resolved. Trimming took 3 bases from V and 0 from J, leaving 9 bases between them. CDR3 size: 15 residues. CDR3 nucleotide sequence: TGTGCCAGCAGTTTCGGGAGGACCTCTGGAAACACCATATATTTT. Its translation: CASSFGRTSGNTIYF.

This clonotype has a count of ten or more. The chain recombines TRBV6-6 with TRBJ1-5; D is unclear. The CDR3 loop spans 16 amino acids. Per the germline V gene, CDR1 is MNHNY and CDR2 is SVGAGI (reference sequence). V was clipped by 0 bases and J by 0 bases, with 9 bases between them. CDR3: CASSYSKVYSNQPQHF. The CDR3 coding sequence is TGTGCCAGCAGTTACTCGAAGGTGTATAGCAATCAGCCCCAGCATTTT.

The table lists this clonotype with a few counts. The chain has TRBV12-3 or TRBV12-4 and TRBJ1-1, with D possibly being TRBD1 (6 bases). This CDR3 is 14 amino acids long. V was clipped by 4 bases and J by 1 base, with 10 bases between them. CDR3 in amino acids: CASSSRGENTEAFF. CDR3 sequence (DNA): TGTGCCAGCAGTTCCAGGGGCGAGAACACTGAAGCTTTCTTT.

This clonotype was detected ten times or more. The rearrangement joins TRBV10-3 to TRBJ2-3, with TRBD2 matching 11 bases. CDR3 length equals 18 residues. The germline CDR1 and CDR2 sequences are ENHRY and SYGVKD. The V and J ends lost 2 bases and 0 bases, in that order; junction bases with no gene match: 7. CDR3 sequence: CAISEGLAGGMSTDTQYF. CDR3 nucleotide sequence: TGTGCCATCAGTGAGGGCCTAGCGGGGGGTATGAGCACAGATACGCAGTATTTT.